This T cell receptor beta chain was sequenced in a study of T cells in tuberculosis. The wider study: Samples predate treatment or fall within its first 7 days. Overall study results and limits: The TCR-beta difference was not significant; alpha differences partly reflected length.

Remarks on this clone: The antigen remains undetermined.

Measured with immunoSEQ multiplex PCR; TCRdb has only the in-frame clones, and not every one. The sample carries about 38,000 clones, less than 95% recorded once. Documented time point: new active TB diagnosis, blood taken before or within 7 days of starting treatment. After removal of 1 base from V and 10 bases from J, the junction contained 7 bases not matched to a gene. Germline CDR1 reads GTSNPN; CDR2 reads SVGIG (reference sequence). This CDR3 contains 15 residues. The chain couples TRBV30 to TRBJ1-6; the match to TRBD1 covers 10 bases. The sample was PBMCs, taken at tuberculosis diagnosis. The receptor was derived from an adult with tuberculosis. CDR3 region: CAWSAGTGVGSPLHF. DNA for the CDR3: TGTGCCTGGAGTGCCGGGACAGGGGTAGGGTCACCCCTCCACTTT.